The present entry profiles one TCR beta chain with its context. V was clipped by 2 bases and J by 0 bases, with 14 bases between them. The CDR3 runs 18 residues. Germline-derived CDR1 and CDR2 are MNHEY and SVGEGT. Authors' processing steps: How many nucleated cells were present was estimated from reference gene primer amplification. Using immunoSEQ multiplex PCR, the repertoire was profiled, and TCRdb retains in-frame clones only, with some absent. V, J and clone size derive from that table, while D and trimming were established from the DNA sequence. Counted here are about 84,000 clones, about 68% occurring once; the ten biggest clones make up 5% to 6%. The data originate from a study of blood T cell repertoires in COVID-19.

This chain joins TRBV6-2 or TRBV6-3 and TRBJ2-6; D is possibly TRBD1 (5 bases). Sequencing was carried out using peripheral blood. The receptor was isolated from a man aged 50 to 60 with active or convalescent COVID-19. CDR3 DNA: TGTGCCAGCAGTTACAGGGGCAACCGCCCCTCTGGGGCCAACGTCCTGACTTTC. It codes for CASSYRGNRPSGANVLTF.